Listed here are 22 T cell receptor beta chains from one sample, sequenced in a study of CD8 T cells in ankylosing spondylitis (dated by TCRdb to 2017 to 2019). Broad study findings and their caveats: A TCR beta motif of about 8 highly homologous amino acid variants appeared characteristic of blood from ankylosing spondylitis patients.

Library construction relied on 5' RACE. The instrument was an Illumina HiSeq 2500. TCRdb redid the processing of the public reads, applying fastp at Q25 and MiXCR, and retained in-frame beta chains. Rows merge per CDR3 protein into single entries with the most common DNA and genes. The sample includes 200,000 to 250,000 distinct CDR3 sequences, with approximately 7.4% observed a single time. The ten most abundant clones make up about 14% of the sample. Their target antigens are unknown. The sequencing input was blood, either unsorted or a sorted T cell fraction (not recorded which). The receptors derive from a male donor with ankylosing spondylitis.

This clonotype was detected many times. CDR3 amino acids: CASIARLDWGYTF. The CDR3 nucleotides are TGTGCCAGCATCGCGCGCCTCGATTGGGGCTACACCTTC. The rearrangement links TRBV12-3 or TRBV12-4 to TRBJ1-2, with D unresolved. There are 13 residues in the CDR3. The V end was cut by 7 bases, the J end by 8 bases, with 17 bases between.

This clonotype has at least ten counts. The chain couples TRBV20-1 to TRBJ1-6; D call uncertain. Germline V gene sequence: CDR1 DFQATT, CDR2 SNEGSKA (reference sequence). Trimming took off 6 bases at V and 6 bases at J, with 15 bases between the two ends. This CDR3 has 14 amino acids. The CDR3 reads CSAGWTPGNSPLHF. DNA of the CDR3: TGCAGTGCGGGGTGGACTCCGGGTAATTCACCCCTCCACTTT.

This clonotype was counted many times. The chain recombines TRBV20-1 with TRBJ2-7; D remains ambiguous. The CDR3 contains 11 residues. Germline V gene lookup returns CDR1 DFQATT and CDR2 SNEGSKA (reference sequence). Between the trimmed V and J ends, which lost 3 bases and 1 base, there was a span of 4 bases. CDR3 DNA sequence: TGCAGTGCTAGTATGTCCTACGAGCAGTACTTC. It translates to CSASMSYEQYF.

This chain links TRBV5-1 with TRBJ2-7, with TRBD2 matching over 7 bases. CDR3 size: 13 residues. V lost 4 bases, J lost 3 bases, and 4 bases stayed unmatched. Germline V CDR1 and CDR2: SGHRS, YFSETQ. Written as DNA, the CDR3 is TGCGCCAGCAGCCCGGGGGGAATCTACGAGCAGTACTTC. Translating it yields CASSPGGIYEQYF.

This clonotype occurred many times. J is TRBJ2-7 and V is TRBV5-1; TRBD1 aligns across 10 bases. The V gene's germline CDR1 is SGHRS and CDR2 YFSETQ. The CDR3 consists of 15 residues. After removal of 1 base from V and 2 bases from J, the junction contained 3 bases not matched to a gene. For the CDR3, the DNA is TGCGCCAGCAGCTTGAGGGGACAGGGGACCTACGAGCAGTACTTC. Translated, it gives CASSLRGQGTYEQYF.

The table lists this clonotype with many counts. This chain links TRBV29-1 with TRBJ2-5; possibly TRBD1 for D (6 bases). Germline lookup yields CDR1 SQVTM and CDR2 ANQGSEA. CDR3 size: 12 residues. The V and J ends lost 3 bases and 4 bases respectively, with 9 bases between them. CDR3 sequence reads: CSVEEQGETQYF. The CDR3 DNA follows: TGCAGCGTTGAGGAACAGGGAGAGACCCAGTACTTC. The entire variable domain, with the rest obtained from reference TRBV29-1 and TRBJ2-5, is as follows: SAVISQKPSRDICQRGTSLTIQCQVDSQVTMMFWYRQQPGQSLTLIATANQGSEATYESGFVIDKFPISRPNLTFSTLTVSNMSPEDSSIYLCSVEEQGETQYFGPGTRLLVL.

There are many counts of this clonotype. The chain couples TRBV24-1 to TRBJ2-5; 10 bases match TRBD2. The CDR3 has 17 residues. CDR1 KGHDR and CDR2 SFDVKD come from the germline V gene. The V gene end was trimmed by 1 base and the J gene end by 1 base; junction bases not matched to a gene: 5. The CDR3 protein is CATSDFSGLAAQETQYF. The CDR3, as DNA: TGTGCCACCAGTGATTTCTCCGGACTAGCGGCCCAAGAGACCCAGTACTTC.

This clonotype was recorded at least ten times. The CDR3 DNA sequence: TGTGCCAGCAGTGAAGGCGGGAGGGACACCGGGGAGCTGTTTTTT. Translation gives CASSEGGRDTGELFF. This rearrangement joins TRBV25-1 to TRBJ2-2; 9 nucleotides match TRBD2. Trimming took 2 bases from V and 3 from J; bases not matched to a gene: 1. The germline gives CDR1 MGHDK, CDR2 SYGVNS. The CDR3 is 15 amino acids.

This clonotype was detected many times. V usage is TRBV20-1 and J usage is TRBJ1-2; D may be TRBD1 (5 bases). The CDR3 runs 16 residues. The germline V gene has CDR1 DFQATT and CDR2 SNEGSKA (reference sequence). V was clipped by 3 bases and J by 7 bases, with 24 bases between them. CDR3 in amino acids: CSASKRGVTHTGGYTF. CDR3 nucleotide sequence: TGCAGTGCTAGTAAACGGGGGGTGACCCACACCGGTGGCTACACCTTC.

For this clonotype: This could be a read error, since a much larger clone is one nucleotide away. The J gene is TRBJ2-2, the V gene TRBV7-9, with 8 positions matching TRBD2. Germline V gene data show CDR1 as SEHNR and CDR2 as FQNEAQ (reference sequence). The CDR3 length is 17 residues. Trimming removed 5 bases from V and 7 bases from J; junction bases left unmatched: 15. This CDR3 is CASSPHPREVSDGELFF. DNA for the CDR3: TGTGCCAGCAGCCCCCACCCGCGGGAGGTATCGGACGGGGAGCTGTTTTTT.

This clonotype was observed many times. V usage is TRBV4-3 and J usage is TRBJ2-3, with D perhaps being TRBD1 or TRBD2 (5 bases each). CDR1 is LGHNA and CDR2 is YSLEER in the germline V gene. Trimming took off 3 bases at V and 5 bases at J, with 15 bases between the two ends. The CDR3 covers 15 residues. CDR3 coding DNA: TGCGCCAGCAGCCATGAAGGGACGGGGAGAGATACGCAGTATTTT. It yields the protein CASSHEGTGRDTQYF.

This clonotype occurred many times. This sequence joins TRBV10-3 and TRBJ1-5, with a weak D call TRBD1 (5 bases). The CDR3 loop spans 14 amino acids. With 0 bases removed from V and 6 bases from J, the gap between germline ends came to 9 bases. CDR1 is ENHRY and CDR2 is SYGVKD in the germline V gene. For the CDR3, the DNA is TGTGCCATCAGTGAGTCGGTCGGGGGTCAGCCCCAGCATTTT. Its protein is CAISESVGGQPQHF.

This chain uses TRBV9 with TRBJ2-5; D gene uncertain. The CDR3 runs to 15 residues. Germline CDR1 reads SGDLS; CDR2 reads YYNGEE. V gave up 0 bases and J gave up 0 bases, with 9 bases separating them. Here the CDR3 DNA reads TGTGCCAGCAGCGTAGACATCACCAACCAAGAGACCCAGTACTTC. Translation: CASSVDITNQETQYF.

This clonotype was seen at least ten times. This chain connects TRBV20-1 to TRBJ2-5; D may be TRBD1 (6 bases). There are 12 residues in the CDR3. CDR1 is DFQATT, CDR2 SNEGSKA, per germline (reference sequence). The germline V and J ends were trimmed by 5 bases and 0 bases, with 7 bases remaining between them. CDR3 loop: CSAYRDQETQYF. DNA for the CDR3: TGCAGTGCTTACAGGGACCAAGAGACCCAGTACTTC.

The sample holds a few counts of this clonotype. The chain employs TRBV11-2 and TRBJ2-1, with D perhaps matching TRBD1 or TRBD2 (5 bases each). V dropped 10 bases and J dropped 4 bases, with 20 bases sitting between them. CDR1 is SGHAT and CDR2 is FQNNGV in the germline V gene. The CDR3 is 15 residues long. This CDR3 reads CATDIHGTAYNEQFF. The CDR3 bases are TGTGCCACCGATATCCATGGGACCGCTTACAATGAGCAGTTCTTC.

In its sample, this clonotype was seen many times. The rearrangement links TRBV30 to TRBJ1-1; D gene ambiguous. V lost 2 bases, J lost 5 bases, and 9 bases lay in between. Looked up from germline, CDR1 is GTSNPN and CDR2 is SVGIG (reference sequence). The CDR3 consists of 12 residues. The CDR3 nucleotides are TGTGCCTGGAGTCTAGGCGGTACTGAAGCTTTCTTT. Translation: CAWSLGGTEAFF. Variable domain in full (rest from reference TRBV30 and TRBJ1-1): SQTIHQWPATLVQPVGSPLSLECTVEGTSNPNLYWYRQAAGRGLQLLFYSVGIGQISSEVPQNLSASRPQDRQFILSSKKLLLSDSGFYLCAWSLGGTEAFFGQGTRLTVV.

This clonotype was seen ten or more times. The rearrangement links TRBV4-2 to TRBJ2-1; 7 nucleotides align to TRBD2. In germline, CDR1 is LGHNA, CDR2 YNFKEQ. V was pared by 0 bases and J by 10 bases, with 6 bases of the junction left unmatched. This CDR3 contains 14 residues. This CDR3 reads CASSQDLGTIEQFF. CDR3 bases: TGTGCCAGCAGCCAAGATCTAGGGACTATCGAGCAGTTCTTC.

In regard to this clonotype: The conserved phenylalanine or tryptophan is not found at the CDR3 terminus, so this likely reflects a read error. The CDR3 here is CASSQVPVRGTSYEQYI. CDR3 coding DNA: TGTGCCAGCAGCCAAGTTCCTGTGCGCGGGACTTCCTACGAGCAGTACATC. The V call is TRBV3-1, the J call TRBJ2-7; maybe TRBD2 (6 bases). V dropped 1 base and J dropped 1 base, with 17 bases sitting between them. CDR1 and CDR2 from the germline V gene are LGHDT and YNNKEL (reference sequence). The CDR3 runs 17 residues.

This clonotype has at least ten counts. The CDR3 here is CASSYFQGTDTQYF. In DNA, the CDR3 is TGTGCCAGCAGTTACTTCCAGGGAACAGATACGCAGTATTTT. V is TRBV6-5 and J is TRBJ2-3, with D possibly matching TRBD1 (5 bases). This CDR3 is built from 14 residues. V lost 1 base and J lost 3, with 8 bases in between. The V gene's germline CDR1 is MNHEY and CDR2 SVGAGI.

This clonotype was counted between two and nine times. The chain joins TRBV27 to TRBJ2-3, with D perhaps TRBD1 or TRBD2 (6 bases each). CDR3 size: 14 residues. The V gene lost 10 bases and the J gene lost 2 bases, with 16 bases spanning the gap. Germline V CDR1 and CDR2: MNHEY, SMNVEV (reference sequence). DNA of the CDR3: TGTGCCACCACGGGCCGGGGGCCCACAGATACGCAGTATTTT. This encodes CATTGRGPTDTQYF.

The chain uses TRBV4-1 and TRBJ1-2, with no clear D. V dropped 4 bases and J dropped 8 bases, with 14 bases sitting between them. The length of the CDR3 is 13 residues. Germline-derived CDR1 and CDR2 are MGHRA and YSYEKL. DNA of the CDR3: TGCGCCAGCAGCCCCGCGGGTCTGAGGGGCTACACCTTC. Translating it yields CASSPAGLRGYTF.

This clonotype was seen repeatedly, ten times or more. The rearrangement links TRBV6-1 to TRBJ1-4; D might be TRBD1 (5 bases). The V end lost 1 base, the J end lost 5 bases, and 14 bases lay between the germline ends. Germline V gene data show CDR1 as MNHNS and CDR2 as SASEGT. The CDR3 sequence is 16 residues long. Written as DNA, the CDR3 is TGTGCCAGCAGTGAAGTTGCAGGGATGGAGAATGAAAAACTGTTTTTT. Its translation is CASSEVAGMENEKLFF.